This is a list of T cell receptor beta chains from one sample in a study of blood T cell repertoires in COVID-19. Using immunoSEQ multiplex PCR, the repertoire was profiled, and TCRdb retains in-frame clones only, with some absent. The sample has 75,000 to 90,000 clones, 75% to 85% seen once. Sequencing was performed on peripheral blood. The receptors come from a man in his sixties with COVID-19, enrolled during active disease. The CDR3 runs from the conserved cysteine through the conserved F or W. Fields, in order: J gene, V gene, clone size, CDR3 protein. Rows may omit the clone size; those that give it use once, few, many or a size class.

J gene: TRBJ2-2
V gene: TRBV5-1
clone size: .
CDR3 protein: CASSLAGTGFAGELFF

J gene: TRBJ2-5
V gene: TRBV5-1
clone size: .
CDR3 protein: CASSLAGTGQETQYF

J gene: TRBJ2-7
V gene: TRBV5-1
clone size: .
CDR3 protein: CASSGTSGSYEQYF

J gene: TRBJ2-7
V gene: TRBV5-6
clone size: .
CDR3 protein: CASSSGTGVLTYEQYF

J gene: TRBJ2-7
V gene: TRBV19
clone size: .
CDR3 protein: CASSSSAGGPYEQYF

J gene: TRBJ1-6
V gene: TRBV3-1/TRBV3-2
clone size: .
CDR3 protein: CASSQTGDSPLHF

J gene: TRBJ2-3
V gene: TRBV5-1
clone size: .
CDR3 protein: CASRYGTSGYTDTQYF

J gene: TRBJ1-4
V gene: TRBV5-1
clone size: .
CDR3 protein: CASSPGGGPNEKLFF

J gene: TRBJ1-5
V gene: TRBV5-8
clone size: once
CDR3 protein: CASSSARRGAGQPQHF

J gene: TRBJ2-5
V gene: TRBV9
clone size: .
CDR3 protein: CASSSTSGRGQETQYF

J gene: TRBJ2-1
V gene: TRBV9
clone size: .
CDR3 protein: CASSLGVSGGSEQFF

J gene: TRBJ1-1
V gene: TRBV9
clone size: .
CDR3 protein: CASSVWSGALGNTEAFF

J gene: TRBJ2-1
V gene: TRBV5-6
clone size: .
CDR3 protein: CASSLEGLAGGSYNEQFF

J gene: TRBJ2-3
V gene: TRBV7-8
clone size: .
CDR3 protein: CASSLEGLQGLSADTQYF

J gene: TRBJ2-1
V gene: TRBV25-1
clone size: .
CDR3 protein: CASSKQGNSYNEQFF

J gene: TRBJ1-1
V gene: TRBV9
clone size: .
CDR3 protein: CASSVAPVVNTEAFF

J gene: TRBJ1-3
V gene: TRBV3-1/TRBV3-2
clone size: .
CDR3 protein: CASSPRDRGSGNTIYF

J gene: TRBJ1-1
V gene: TRBV7-9
clone size: few
CDR3 protein: CASSVITEAFF

J gene: TRBJ2-7
V gene: TRBV13
clone size: few
CDR3 protein: CASSRDRGLREQYF

J gene: TRBJ2-7
V gene: TRBV6-5
clone size: .
CDR3 protein: CASRLPGQGNEQYF

J gene: TRBJ2-1
V gene: TRBV3-1/TRBV3-2
clone size: once
CDR3 protein: CASSTRRGSYNEQFF

J gene: TRBJ2-7
V gene: TRBV10-3
clone size: .
CDR3 protein: CAISPSPSRTPPEQYF

J gene: TRBJ2-6
V gene: TRBV7-2
clone size: once
CDR3 protein: CASSLVGSISGANVLTF

J gene: TRBJ2-3
V gene: TRBV14
clone size: many
CDR3 protein: CASSPGWGGPSYF

J gene: TRBJ2-2
V gene: TRBV4-3
clone size: few
CDR3 protein: CASSREVVSRELFF

J gene: TRBJ2-1
V gene: TRBV3-1/TRBV3-2
clone size: .
CDR3 protein: CASSQDVGAWNEQFF

J gene: TRBJ2-1
V gene: TRBV15
clone size: .
CDR3 protein: CATAVGTINEQFF

J gene: TRBJ1-2
V gene: TRBV11-1
clone size: .
CDR3 protein: CASSPKGARSNYGYTF

J gene: TRBJ1-6
V gene: TRBV18
clone size: once
CDR3 protein: CASSPTGGQSPLHF

J gene: TRBJ2-5
V gene: TRBV18
clone size: few
CDR3 protein: CASSRSALGWETQYF

J gene: TRBJ2-7
V gene: TRBV3-1/TRBV3-2
clone size: once
CDR3 protein: CASSQDRTSARSYEQYF

J gene: TRBJ2-5
V gene: TRBV5-1
clone size: .
CDR3 protein: CASSRTGLQETQYF

J gene: TRBJ1-2
V gene: TRBV27
clone size: .
CDR3 protein: CASSLEPADYGYTF

J gene: TRBJ2-7
V gene: TRBV14
clone size: .
CDR3 protein: CASSQAWREQYF

J gene: TRBJ2-1
V gene: TRBV7-3
clone size: .
CDR3 protein: CASSLTGGNNEQFF

J gene: TRBJ2-3
V gene: TRBV7-8
clone size: .
CDR3 protein: CASSTRLAGGTDTQYF

J gene: TRBJ1-2
V gene: TRBV5-8
clone size: many
CDR3 protein: CASSLRGSRGYTF

J gene: TRBJ2-5
V gene: TRBV7-2
clone size: .
CDR3 protein: CASSFVGLAGGETQYF

J gene: TRBJ2-3
V gene: TRBV5-5
clone size: .
CDR3 protein: CASSLHFDRLGDTQYF

J gene: TRBJ2-3
V gene: TRBV29-1
clone size: .
CDR3 protein: CSDGQGTDTQYF

J gene: TRBJ1-2
V gene: TRBV7-3
clone size: .
CDR3 protein: CASSTSGGGGYTF

J gene: TRBJ1-1
V gene: TRBV3-1/TRBV3-2
clone size: .
CDR3 protein: CASSNGQLNTEAFF

J gene: TRBJ2-7
V gene: TRBV11-2
clone size: .
CDR3 protein: CASRPYRDRGFEREVGQYF

J gene: TRBJ2-1
V gene: TRBV9
clone size: .
CDR3 protein: CASSSEPGQGIGEQFF

J gene: TRBJ1-1
V gene: TRBV5-1
clone size: .
CDR3 protein: CASSAGQLNTEAFF

J gene: TRBJ1-6
V gene: TRBV7-9
clone size: few
CDR3 protein: CASSYYRDNNSPLHF

J gene: TRBJ2-3
V gene: TRBV5-1
clone size: .
CDR3 protein: CASSLNRGGTNADTQYF

J gene: TRBJ2-5
V gene: TRBV7-9
clone size: .
CDR3 protein: CATHPGLQETQYF

J gene: TRBJ1-2
V gene: TRBV3-1/TRBV3-2
clone size: .
CDR3 protein: CASSQDRPQGSRGYTF

J gene: TRBJ2-5
V gene: TRBV12-3/TRBV12-4
clone size: .
CDR3 protein: CAIGVGETQYF

J gene: TRBJ1-2
V gene: TRBV5-8
clone size: many
CDR3 protein: CASSLGRQGANPNYGYTF

J gene: TRBJ1-1
V gene: TRBV7-8
clone size: .
CDR3 protein: CASSHSKGGAEAFF

J gene: TRBJ2-2
V gene: TRBV10-3
clone size: .
CDR3 protein: CASLRGDPTGELFF

J gene: TRBJ1-5
V gene: TRBV7-2
clone size: few
CDR3 protein: CASSPRTGNGQPQHF

J gene: TRBJ2-1
V gene: TRBV2
clone size: many
CDR3 protein: CASSRTSDGHNEQFF

J gene: TRBJ1-1
V gene: TRBV27
clone size: .
CDR3 protein: CASSSRQGEAFF

J gene: TRBJ1-3
V gene: TRBV10-3
clone size: .
CDR3 protein: CAISRGGASGNTIYF

J gene: TRBJ2-3
V gene: TRBV4-1
clone size: .
CDR3 protein: CASSLGQGTNTQYF

J gene: TRBJ1-1
V gene: TRBV4-1
clone size: .
CDR3 protein: CASSQDRGQRRNEAFF

J gene: TRBJ2-7
V gene: TRBV6-2/TRBV6-3
clone size: medium-sized
CDR3 protein: CASSRTPGTFYEQYF